What follows are 24 T cell receptor beta chains derived from one specimen sequenced in a study of beta chain features in type 1 diabetes. General study results and limits: Shortening that was moderate but significant affected the TCRB CDR3s of Type 1 diabetes patients in all four CD4+ subsets.

No antigen is known for these receptors. The entirety of the isolated RNA underwent reverse transcription, so expressed TCRB transcripts were sequenced. Sequencing used immunoSEQ multiplex PCR; TCRdb keeps in-frame clones, though not all of them. The sample holds around 650,000 clones, roughly 12% seen once. Specimen: naive CD4+ T cells from blood. These receptors came from a man aged 25-45 years with type 1 diabetes.

This sequence joins TRBV4-3 and TRBJ1-2, with 9 nucleotides matching TRBD1. CDR1 is LGHNA and CDR2 is YSLEER in the germline V gene. The CDR3 loop spans 14 amino acids. J lost 8 bases, V lost 2 bases, and 6 bases had no gene match. CDR3 bases: TGCGCCAGCAGCCAAATCGGGACAGGGTCGGGCTACACCTTC. Protein: CASSQIGTGSGYTF.

This clone was observed a handful of times. V and J are TRBV5-1 and TRBJ2-7, with TRBD1 matching 8 bases. The CDR3 spans 14 residues. V dropped 5 bases and J dropped 4; count of bases not matched to a gene: 8. Germline CDR1 SGHRS, CDR2 YFSETQ. The chain's CDR3 is CASSLTGDAYEQYF. The DNA of the CDR3 is TGCGCCAGCAGTCTGACAGGGGACGCATACGAGCAGTACTTC.

The chain combines TRBV7-2 with TRBJ2-7, with D perhaps TRBD1 or TRBD2 (5 bases each). There are 14 residues in the CDR3. The germline CDR1 and CDR2 sequences are SGHTA and FQGNSA. V was trimmed by 3 bases and J by 7 bases, leaving 16 bases between them. CDR3 sequence: CASSFRGQGGEQYF. Written as DNA, the CDR3 is TGTGCCAGCAGCTTCCGAGGGCAGGGTGGAGAGCAGTACTTC. Complete variable domain (other parts from reference TRBV7-2 and TRBJ2-7): GAGVSQSPSNKVTEKGKDVELRCDPISGHTALYWYRQSLGQGLEFLIYFQGNSAPDKSGLPSDRFSAERTGGSVSTLTIQRTQQEDSAVYLCASSFRGQGGEQYFGPGTRLTVT.

The sample holds a few counts of this clone. The chain recombines TRBV7-7 with TRBJ2-1; the D gene could be TRBD1 or TRBD2 (5 bases each). CDR3 length equals 16 residues. Trimming took 0 bases from V and 5 from J, leaving 14 bases between them. CDR1 is SSHAT and CDR2 is FNYEAQ in the germline V gene (reference sequence). The DNA for the CDR3 is TGTGCCAGCAGCTTAGCGGGCATTAGGGGAGACAATGAGCAGTTCTTC. It yields the protein CASSLAGIRGDNEQFF.

This clone has more than one count but fewer than ten. The CDR3, as DNA: TGTGCCAGCAGCGGAGCGTTTGGGGCTGCTAACACTGAAGCTTTCTTT. This encodes CASSGAFGAANTEAFF. The rearrangement joins TRBV2 to TRBJ1-1; tentative D call: TRBD1 (5 bases). This CDR3 has 16 residues. V lost 6 bases to trimming and J lost 2 bases, with 19 bases between them. Germline V gives CDR1 SNHLY, CDR2 FYNNEI. The variable domain in full, completed from reference TRBV2 and TRBJ1-1, reads EPEVTQTPSHQVTQMGQEVILRCVPISNHLYFYWYRQILGQKVEFLVSFYNNEISEKSEIFDDQFSVERPDGSNFTLKIRSTKLEDSAMYFCASSGAFGAANTEAFFGQGTRLTVV.

This clone was counted only a few times. The chain couples TRBV4-2 to TRBJ1-2; a possible D gene is TRBD1 (6 bases). V was trimmed by 0 bases and J by 0 bases, leaving 11 bases between them. This CDR3 has 16 residues. Germline CDR1 and CDR2: LGHNA and YNFKEQ. The CDR3 reads CASSQDRGPTNYGYTF. The CDR3, as DNA: TGTGCCAGCAGCCAAGATCGGGGGCCAACTAACTATGGCTACACCTTC.

This clone was observed a few times. The chain recombines TRBV28 with TRBJ1-6; the D gene is possibly TRBD1 (6 bases). CDR3 size: 14 residues. The V and J ends lost 6 bases and 9 bases respectively, with 15 bases between them. In germline, CDR1 is MDHEN, CDR2 SYDVKM. CDR3 coding DNA: TGTGCCAGCAGACCCCTGGGGGCGGGTTCACCCCTCCACTTT. Amino acids: CASRPLGAGSPLHF.

The CDR3 region is CASSPGRDEQFF. Here the CDR3 DNA reads TGTGCCAGCAGCCCAGGGAGGGATGAGCAGTTCTTC. V is TRBV2 and J is TRBJ2-1; 7 bases match TRBD2. The CDR3 runs to 12 residues. The ends lost 6 bases at V and 8 bases at J; junction bases unmatched: 4. Germline V lookup: CDR1 SNHLY, CDR2 FYNNEI.

This clone was counted between two and nine times. The J gene is TRBJ2-1, the V gene TRBV19; perhaps D is TRBD1 or TRBD2 (5 bases each). The V gene lost 5 bases and the J gene lost 3 bases, with 14 bases spanning the gap. Germline V gene data show CDR1 as LNHDA and CDR2 as SQIVND (reference sequence). The CDR3 extends over 15 amino acids. CDR3 sequence: CASSLRGGLYNEQFF. CDR3 nucleotides: TGTGCCAGTAGTCTCCGGGGCGGCCTCTACAATGAGCAGTTCTTC.

This clone was seen only a few times. The V and J genes are TRBV6-1 and TRBJ2-1, with D tentatively TRBD1 or TRBD2 (5 bases each). The V end was cut by 0 bases, the J end by 0 bases, with 9 bases between. Germline V lookup: CDR1 MNHNS, CDR2 SASEGT. This CDR3 region has 16 residues. The CDR3 region is CASSEAKGSSYNEQFF. CDR3 DNA sequence: TGTGCCAGCAGTGAAGCTAAGGGGAGCTCCTACAATGAGCAGTTCTTC.

V is TRBV7-2 and J is TRBJ1-2; D is ambiguous. CDR3 length equals 13 residues. The germline V gene has CDR1 SGHTA and CDR2 FQGNSA. V lost 1 base to trimming and J lost 7 bases, with 10 bases between them. CDR3 nucleotides: TGTGCCAGCAGCTTAGAAGTCTTGGGTGGCTACACCTTC. Residues: CASSLEVLGGYTF. The variable domain in full, completed from reference TRBV7-2 and TRBJ1-2, reads GAGVSQSPSNKVTEKGKDVELRCDPISGHTALYWYRQSLGQGLEFLIYFQGNSAPDKSGLPSDRFSAERTGGSVSTLTIQRTQQEDSAVYLCASSLEVLGGYTFGSGTRLTVV.

On this clone: This sample includes further DNA sequences coding for the same CDR3. This chain connects TRBV19 to TRBJ1-5; tentatively, D is TRBD1 (5 bases). CDR3 length equals 14 residues. Germline-derived CDR1 and CDR2 are LNHDA and SQIVND (reference sequence). V lost 2 bases and J 0 bases, leaving 5 bases between the germline ends. Here the CDR3 reads CASSIQGSNQPQHF. The DNA for the CDR3 is TGTGCCAGTAGTATACAGGGTAGCAATCAGCCCCAGCATTTT.

This clone appeared a few times. This sequence joins TRBV25-1 and TRBJ2-5; D gene unclear. From germline, CDR1 is MGHDK and CDR2 SYGVNS. This CDR3 is built from 14 residues. V lost 6 bases, J lost 2 bases, and 13 bases lay in between. CDR3 in DNA: TGTGCCAGCAGCCACCGGACCAGTCAAGAGACCCAGTACTTC. It encodes CASSHRTSQETQYF. Filled out from reference TRBV25-1 and TRBJ2-5, the complete variable domain reads EADIYQTPRYLVIGTGKKITLECSQTMGHDKMYWYQQDPGMELHLIHYSYGVNSTEKGDLSSESTVSRIRTEHFPLTLESARPSHTSQYLCASSHRTSQETQYFGPGTRLLVL.

This rearrangement joins TRBV25-1 to TRBJ1-4; D gene uncertain. V was clipped by 5 bases and J by 4 bases, with 14 bases between them. The CDR3 totals 15 residues. The V gene's germline CDR1 is MGHDK and CDR2 SYGVNS. The CDR3 region has the DNA TGTGCCAGCAGTTCTGAGGACGGCGGTAATGAAAAACTGTTTTTT. Amino acid sequence: CASSSEDGGNEKLFF.

The rearrangement uses TRBV5-1 and TRBJ1-2; perhaps TRBD1 as D (5 bases). CDR1 and CDR2 (germline): SGHRS, YFSETQ. The length of the CDR3 is 15 residues. With 1 base removed from V and 5 bases from J, the gap between germline ends came to 15 bases. The CDR3 nucleotides read TGCGCCAGCAGCTTGAACGGGGGAATAAGTTATGGCTACACCTTC. Protein sequence: CASSLNGGISYGYTF. Based on the CDR3 plus reference TRBV5-1 and TRBJ1-2, the full variable domain is KAGVTQTPRYLIKTRGQQVTLSCSPISGHRSVSWYQQTPGQGLQFLFEYFSETQRNKGNFPGRFSGRQFSNSRSEMNVSTLELGDSALYLCASSLNGGISYGYTFGSGTRLTVV.

This clone was observed a few times. The V and J genes are TRBV28 and TRBJ2-6, with D perhaps being TRBD1 or TRBD2 (6 bases each). With 5 bases removed from V and 0 bases from J, the gap between germline ends came to 14 bases. CDR1 is MDHEN and CDR2 is SYDVKM in the germline V gene. The CDR3 spans 17 residues. In nucleotides, the CDR3 is TGTGCCAGCAGTCTCCTAGGGGGGAGCTCTGGGGCCAACGTCCTGACTTTC. This translates into CASSLLGGSSGANVLTF. Looking up the rest from reference TRBV28 and TRBJ2-6 gives the full variable domain: DVKVTQSSRYLVKRTGEKVFLECVQDMDHENMFWYRQDPGLGLRLIYFSYDVKMKEKGDIPEGYSVSREKKERFSLILESASTNQTSMYLCASSLLGGSSGANVLTFGAGSRLTVL.

Here the CDR3 DNA reads TGCAGCGTAAAAGACAGGGGGGAGCAGCCCCAGCATTTT. This encodes CSVKDRGEQPQHF. The V gene is TRBV29-1, the J gene TRBJ1-5, with 9 bases identical to TRBD1. The CDR3 is made up of 13 amino acids. V shed 6 bases, J shed 7 bases, and the junction held 7 bases outside the gene matches. Germline V gene lookup returns CDR1 SQVTM and CDR2 ANQGSEA.

In this sample, this clone turned up a few times. The chain couples TRBV7-3 to TRBJ1-1; the D is unclear. The germline gives CDR1 SGHTA, CDR2 FQGTGA. The CDR3 spans 12 residues. Trimming removed 2 bases at V and 2 bases at J, with 3 bases between. CDR3 nucleotide sequence: TGTGCCAGCAGCTTACAAAACACTGAAGCTTTCTTT. Amino acids: CASSLQNTEAFF.

This clone showed up just a few times. This chain uses TRBV14 with TRBJ1-1; unclear D gene. The CDR3 is made up of 15 amino acids. Trimming took 0 bases from V and 2 from J, leaving 10 bases between them. Germline V lookup: CDR1 SGHDN, CDR2 FVKESK. CDR3 region: CASSQDNMVNTEAFF. CDR3 coding DNA: TGTGCCAGCAGCCAAGATAATATGGTTAACACTGAAGCTTTCTTT.

This clone showed up just a few times. The V and J genes are TRBV28 and TRBJ2-7; D is possibly TRBD1 or TRBD2 (5 bases each). Per germline, CDR1 MDHEN and CDR2 SYDVKM. The V end lost 4 bases, the J end lost 6 bases, and 10 bases lay between the germline ends. The CDR3 consists of 12 residues. CDR3 protein: CASSSPGTEQYF. The CDR3 DNA reads TGTGCCAGCAGTTCACCCGGGACCGAGCAGTACTTC.

Remarks on this clone: This same CDR3 is encoded by further DNA sequences in the sample. The chain uses TRBV7-9 and TRBJ2-2; 7 nucleotides align to TRBD1. After removal of 1 base from V and 1 base from J, the junction contained 0 bases not matched to a gene. The germline CDR1 and CDR2 sequences are SEHNR and FQNEAQ (reference sequence). This CDR3 contains 15 residues. CDR3 in amino acids: CASSLGTGNTGELFF. The CDR3 nucleotides are TGTGCCAGCAGCTTAGGGACAGGGAACACCGGGGAGCTGTTTTTT.

This clone has a handful of counts. The J gene is TRBJ1-6, the V gene TRBV13, with 8 bases lining up with TRBD1. The length of the CDR3 is 15 residues. Per germline, CDR1 PRHDT and CDR2 FYEKMQ (reference sequence). V shed 5 bases, J shed 7 bases, and the junction held 7 bases outside the gene matches. This CDR3 is CASSRDRSGNSPLHF. The CDR3 region has the DNA TGTGCCAGCAGCAGGGACAGGTCGGGCAATTCACCCCTCCACTTT.

In its sample, this clone was seen a few times. The genes are TRBV6-1 and TRBJ2-6; no reliable D call. V lost 4 bases and J lost 3, with 19 bases in between. Germline-derived CDR1 and CDR2 are MNHNS and SASEGT. CDR3 length equals 18 residues. CDR3 DNA sequence: TGTGCCAGCAGTGGAAAAAGGGTTTCCGGCGTTGGGGCCAACGTCCTGACTTTC. This gives the protein CASSGKRVSGVGANVLTF.

The rearrangement uses TRBV7-9 and TRBJ1-2, with unresolved D. Germline V gene lookup returns CDR1 SEHNR and CDR2 FQNEAQ (reference sequence). This CDR3 spans 13 amino acids. The ends were cut back, 4 bases at V and 2 bases at J, with 8 bases in the middle. CDR3 sequence reads: CASSSQKNYGYTF. The CDR3, as DNA: TGTGCCAGCAGCTCTCAGAAGAACTATGGCTACACCTTC.